This T cell receptor beta chain was found in a study of human thymus T cells. Method: immunoSEQ multiplex PCR; TCRdb's copy keeps in-frame clones and lacks some. The sample has roughly 120,000 clones, around 94% seen once. From resections taken during corrective heart surgery, the thymus tissue was obtained. Donors were healthy Finnish infants having corrective surgery for congenital heart defects. This CDR3 spans 19 amino acids. J was trimmed by 3 bases and V by 5 bases; bases with no gene match: 17. Germline V gives CDR1 WSHSY, CDR2 SAAADI. The V and J genes are TRBV10-2 and TRBJ2-7; 12 nucleotides match TRBD1. The clonotype originates from a boy in the first two years of life with a congenital heart defect but otherwise immunologically healthy. Specimen: thymus tissue. The CDR3: CASSRDRGRDRNDFYEQYF. The CDR3 coding sequence is TGCGCCAGCAGTCGGGACAGGGGGCGCGATCGGAACGACTTCTACGAGCAGTACTTC.